These 19 T cell receptor beta chains originate from one sample sequenced in a study of long-term antiretroviral therapy in people with HIV. Researchers report immunoSEQ v3.0 was run at survey level. Method: immunoSEQ multiplex PCR; TCRdb's copy keeps in-frame clones and lacks some. The sample comprises about 18,000 clones, approximately 80% of which are singletons, and about an eighth rests with the top ten. Material: unsorted PBMCs, obtained 0.3 years after starting antiretroviral therapy. These receptors came from a woman aged 45-60 years with HIV.

This clone was seen only a few times. J is TRBJ2-2 and V is TRBV6-4; D remains ambiguous. The germline V gene encodes CDR1 MRHNA and CDR2 SNTAGT. The ends were cut back, 7 bases at V and 7 bases at J, with 16 bases in the middle. The CDR3 spans 14 residues. CDR3 sequence: CASTPHLGIGELFF. In nucleotides, the CDR3 is TGTGCCAGCACTCCCCATTTGGGGATCGGGGAGCTGTTTTTT.

The chain joins TRBV5-1 to TRBJ2-2; TRBD2 matches 8 bases. Germline CDR1 reads SGHRS; CDR2 reads YFSETQ. This CDR3 region has 14 residues. The V gene end was trimmed by 4 bases and the J gene end by 4 bases; junction bases not matched to a gene: 3. CDR3 in amino acids: CASSVSGGTGELFF. As DNA, the CDR3 is TGCGCCAGCAGCGTAAGCGGGGGCACCGGGGAGCTGTTTTTT.

The chain carries TRBV4-1 and TRBJ1-1; D remains ambiguous. CDR1 and CDR2 (germline): MGHRA, YSYEKL. CDR3 size: 12 residues. Trimming shortened V by 3 bases and J by 6 bases, and 8 bases separated the two germline ends. The CDR3 spells CASSQTGAEAFF. The CDR3 region has the DNA TGCGCCAGCAGCCAGACGGGCGCTGAAGCTTTCTTT.

The chain carries TRBV29-1 and TRBJ2-1, with TRBD2 identical over 12 bases. Germline CDR1 is SQVTM and CDR2 is ANQGSEA. This CDR3 region has 16 residues. J was trimmed by 4 bases and V by 2 bases; bases with no gene match: 6. This CDR3 is CSVERLAGGVYNEQFF. The CDR3 DNA sequence: TGCAGCGTTGAACGGCTAGCGGGGGGGGTTTACAATGAGCAGTTCTTC.

The CDR3 sequence is CASSSTLIGNSPLHF. Written as DNA, the CDR3 is TGTGCCAGCAGCTCCACCCTCATCGGAAATTCACCCCTCCACTTT. The V and J genes are TRBV5-6 and TRBJ1-6; D is unresolved. This CDR3 contains 15 residues. Trimming removed 3 bases at V and 7 bases at J, with 14 bases between. Germline CDR1 SGHDT, CDR2 YYEEEE.

In nucleotides, the CDR3 is TGTGCCTGGGGTCTAAACAGGGGCGGTAATTCACCCCTCCACTTT. Protein sequence: CAWGLNRGGNSPLHF. This chain joins TRBV30 and TRBJ1-6; 7 bases fit TRBD1. The CDR3 has 15 residues. The J segment lost 6 bases and the V segment lost 5 bases, leaving 10 bases of the junction unmatched. Germline CDR1 GTSNPN, CDR2 SVGIG (reference sequence). Full variable domain (missing parts from reference TRBV30 and TRBJ1-6): SQTIHQWPATLVQPVGSPLSLECTVEGTSNPNLYWYRQAAGRGLQLLFYSVGIGQISSEVPQNLSASRPQDRQFILSSKKLLLSDSGFYLCAWGLNRGGNSPLHFGNGTRLTVT.

The rearrangement uses TRBV21-1 and TRBJ1-5; TRBD1 was called by the table and not checked on the DNA. TRBV21-1 is recorded as a pseudogene. The length of the CDR3 is 15 residues. In DNA form, the CDR3 reads TGTGCCAGCAGCAAAGTTTGCAGGGAAAGTCAGCCCCAGCATTTT. Protein: CASSKVCRESQPQHF.

The gene calls are TRBV6-6 and TRBJ2-3; 8 bases align to TRBD2. V gave up 4 bases and J gave up 4 bases; unmatched junction bases: 4. Germline CDR1 MNHNY, CDR2 SVGAGI (reference sequence). The CDR3 has 14 residues. DNA for the CDR3: TGTGCCAGCAGTTCCGGACTAGCTGCAGATACGCAGTATTTT. It specifies CASSSGLAADTQYF.

The chain is built from TRBV6-1 and TRBJ1-5; no clear D. Germline CDR1 MNHNS, CDR2 SASEGT. The CDR3 has 13 residues. V was shortened by 3 bases and J by 5 bases, with 8 bases between the two germline ends. The CDR3 DNA follows: TGTGCCAGCAGTGACGCCAGAGATCAGCCCCAGCATTTT. The encoded protein is CASSDARDQPQHF.

The rearrangement joins TRBV4-2 to TRBJ2-1; 9 bases agree with TRBD2. Germline V gene data show CDR1 as LGHNA and CDR2 as YNFKEQ. CDR3 size: 15 residues. The V segment lost 4 bases and the J segment 4 bases; nucleotides outside the gene matches: 5. CDR3: CASSLGLAEYNEQFF. The DNA of the CDR3 is TGTGCCAGCAGCCTGGGACTAGCTGAGTACAATGAGCAGTTCTTC.

The chain links TRBV7-9 to TRBJ2-4, with 7 bases aligning to TRBD1. The CDR3 extends over 15 amino acids. Germline lookup yields CDR1 SEHNR and CDR2 FQNEAQ (reference sequence). V lost 0 bases, J lost 9 bases, and 8 bases stayed unmatched. The CDR3 DNA reads as TGTGCCAGCAGCTTAGCAAAGGGGGCAGGGGGCATTCAGTACTTC. It specifies CASSLAKGAGGIQYF. The variable domain in full, with the rest retrieved from reference TRBV7-9 and TRBJ2-4, is DTGVSQNPRHKITKRGQNVTFRCDPISEHNRLYWYRQTLGQGPEFLTYFQNEAQLEKSRLLSDRFSAERPKGSFSTLEIQRTEQGDSAMYLCASSLAKGAGGIQYFGAGTRLSVL.

The chain carries TRBV18 and TRBJ2-5; D is undetermined. The germline CDR1 and CDR2 sequences are KGHSH and LQKENI. The V end was cut by 2 bases, the J end by 1 base, with 8 bases between. CDR3 size: 14 residues. The CDR3 DNA reads as TGTGCCAGCTCACCAATACACCTCCAAGAGACCCAGTACTTC. Amino acid sequence: CASSPIHLQETQYF. Full variable domain (remainder filled in from reference TRBV18 and TRBJ2-5): NAGVMQNPRHLVRRRGQEARLRCSPMKGHSHVYWYRQLPEEGLKFMVYLQKENIIDESGMPKERFSAEFPKEGPSILRIQQVVRGDSAAYFCASSPIHLQETQYFGPGTRLLVL.

A single count supports this clone. The V and J genes are TRBV7-7 and TRBJ2-5; a weak D match, TRBD2 (7 bases). V lost 5 bases and J lost 4, with 17 bases in between. The CDR3 covers 15 residues. Per germline, CDR1 SSHAT and CDR2 FNYEAQ (reference sequence). CDR3 nucleotides: TGTGCCAGCAGCCCTGGTTGGGAGGGGGGAGAGACCCAGTACTTC. Its protein product is CASSPGWEGGETQYF.

The rearrangement joins TRBV5-1 to TRBJ2-1; 7 bases align to TRBD1. The CDR3 runs 15 residues. Losses at the gene ends were 0 bases for V and 4 bases for J; bases not matched to a gene: 4. CDR1 is SGHRS and CDR2 is YFSETQ in the germline V gene. CDR3 in amino acids: CASSLAGQLYNEQFF. CDR3 DNA sequence: TGCGCCAGCAGCTTGGCGGGACAGCTATACAATGAGCAGTTCTTC.

This chain joins TRBV5-5 and TRBJ2-2, with unresolved D. Trimming pared 4 bases from V and 1 base from J, leaving 14 bases between. The CDR3 consists of 16 residues. Germline values: CDR1 SGHKS, CDR2 YYEKEE (reference sequence). The chain's CDR3 is CASSHDDLGNTGELFF. CDR3 sequence (DNA): TGTGCCAGCAGCCACGATGACTTGGGGAACACCGGGGAGCTGTTTTTT.

CDR3 loop: CAWIGDGGYTF. Written as DNA, the CDR3 is TGTGCCTGGATCGGCGACGGGGGCTACACCTTC. The J gene is TRBJ1-2, the V gene TRBV30; D ambiguous. Germline V gives CDR1 GTSNPN, CDR2 SVGIG (reference sequence). The CDR3 spans 11 residues. V was clipped by 4 bases and J by 8 bases, with 11 bases between them.

This chain links TRBV4-1 with TRBJ1-6; 9 nucleotides line up with TRBD1. Germline-derived CDR1 and CDR2 are MGHRA and YSYEKL. V lost 2 bases to trimming and J lost 6 bases; unmatched junction nucleotides: 20. The length of the CDR3 is 21 residues. The CDR3: CASSQPVEPKKQGAINSPLHF. The DNA of the CDR3 is TGCGCCAGCAGCCAACCCGTGGAACCAAAAAAACAGGGGGCAATTAATTCACCCCTCCACTTT.

V and J are TRBV7-3 and TRBJ2-1; weak D call: TRBD1 (5 bases). The V gene's germline CDR1 is SGHTA and CDR2 FQGTGA. The CDR3 loop spans 13 amino acids. Trimming pared 2 bases from V and 7 bases from J, leaving 9 bases between. The CDR3 sequence is CASSLSPGNEQFF. CDR3 nucleotides: TGTGCCAGCAGCTTATCCCCAGGGAATGAGCAGTTCTTC. Filled out from reference TRBV7-3 and TRBJ2-1, the complete variable domain reads GAGVSQTPSNKVTEKGKYVELRCDPISGHTALYWYRQSLGQGPEFLIYFQGTGAADDSGLPNDRFFAVRPEGSVSTLKIQRTERGDSAVYLCASSLSPGNEQFFGPGTRLTVL.

The chain couples TRBV12-5 to TRBJ1-1; unclear D gene. The V and J ends lost 8 bases and 3 bases respectively, with 13 bases between them. The CDR3 sequence is 13 residues long. Looked up from germline, CDR1 is LGHNT and CDR2 is FRNRAP. DNA of the CDR3: TGTGCTAGTAGTCTGGGTACGCACACTGAAGCTTTCTTT. It translates to CASSLGTHTEAFF.